This T cell receptor (beta chain) was obtained from a study of T cell responses to AZD1222 COVID-19 vaccine. Generated by immunoSEQ multiplex PCR, the TCRdb table keeps only in-frame clones and is missing some. The repertoire holds roughly 130,000 clones, 80% to 90% seen once, with approximately 8% in the top ten. CDR3 length: 14 residues. The germline CDR1 and CDR2 sequences are MNHNY and SVGAGI (reference sequence). V lost 5 bases to trimming and J lost 7 bases; unmatched junction nucleotides: 8. The sequencing here drew on peripheral blood, taken on day 0 of AZD1222 vaccination. The chain recombines TRBV6-6 with TRBJ1-5; 7 nucleotides line up with TRBD1. The source is an adult in good health. The CDR3 reads CASSTEGAGQPQHF. As DNA, the CDR3 is TGTGCCAGCAGTACCGAGGGGGCCGGGCAGCCCCAGCATTTT.